The 22 T cell receptor beta chains given below trace back to one sample, sequenced in a study of blood T cells in healthy people across ages. The authors ran a second PCR of about 6 to 12 cycles using a sample-barcoded 5' primer and a J-beta primer mix. TCRdb used MiXCR to reprocess the 5' RACE reads, holding one entry per CDR3 protein. The sample consists of more than 1.4 million distinct CDR3 sequences, 35% to 45% of them appearing once. The sequenced sample was blood. These receptor sequences come from a woman aged 18-29 years in good health.

J is TRBJ1-6 and V is TRBV12-3 or TRBV12-4, with D tentatively TRBD1 (5 bases). The CDR3 sequence is 13 residues long. V dropped 8 bases and J dropped 7 bases, with 12 bases sitting between them. DNA for the CDR3: TGTGCCAGCCAGGGAGGGGACAATTCACCCCTCCACTTT. The encoded protein is CASQGGDNSPLHF.

The V and J genes are TRBV5-1 and TRBJ1-1, with no clear D. The CDR3 sequence is 16 residues long. Germline V CDR1 and CDR2: SGHRS, YFSETQ. Trimming removed 4 bases from V and 1 base from J, with 17 bases in between. The CDR3 spells CASSPISGQANTEAFF. Here the CDR3 DNA reads TGCGCCAGCAGCCCTATCAGTGGCCAGGCGAACACTGAAGCTTTCTTT.

This clonotype occurred once. The V and J genes are TRBV5-1 and TRBJ1-1; D uncertain. This CDR3 region has 13 residues. In germline, CDR1 is SGHRS, CDR2 YFSETQ. Trimming shortened V by 4 bases and J by 4 bases, and 11 bases separated the two germline ends. CDR3 region: CASSPAQGTEAFF. CDR3 DNA: TGCGCCAGCAGCCCCGCACAAGGCACTGAAGCTTTCTTT.

The chain recombines TRBV4-1 with TRBJ2-5, with D perhaps matching TRBD1 (5 bases). The CDR3 loop spans 15 amino acids. The V end was cut by 2 bases, the J end by 2 bases, with 12 bases between. Germline CDR1 MGHRA, CDR2 YSYEKL. The DNA of the CDR3 is TGCGCCAGCAGCCAACCCAGGACACAGCAAGAGACCCAGTACTTC. Translation: CASSQPRTQQETQYF.

This clonotype has more than one count but fewer than ten. This chain joins TRBV28 and TRBJ1-2; tentative D call: TRBD1 (6 bases). Germline-derived CDR1 and CDR2 are MDHEN and SYDVKM. V shed 6 bases and J shed 2 bases, with 16 bases lying between them. This CDR3 has 15 residues. The CDR3 here is CASRTDRTLNYGYTF. The CDR3 bases are TGTGCCAGCAGAACTGACAGGACCCTAAACTATGGCTACACCTTC.

A few counts support this clonotype. The chain employs TRBV7-3 and TRBJ2-3, with D perhaps matching TRBD1 or TRBD2 (7 bases each). This CDR3 spans 17 amino acids. With 0 bases removed from V and 7 bases from J, the gap between germline ends came to 20 bases. Germline V gene sequence: CDR1 SGHTA, CDR2 FQGTGA. In DNA form, the CDR3 reads TGTGCCAGCAGCTTAACTTCGGGGGGACAGCTTGGGAATACGCAGTATTTT. Translating it yields CASSLTSGGQLGNTQYF.

Concerning this clonotype itself: A much bigger clone sits one base away, suggesting this may be a read error. J is TRBJ2-1 and V is TRBV9; D tentatively fits TRBD1 or TRBD2 (5 bases each). V lost 3 bases, J lost 13 bases, and 17 bases lay in between. The CDR3 is 13 amino acids. Per the germline V gene, CDR1 is SGDLS and CDR2 is YYNGEE. The chain's CDR3 is CASSAGTGETQFF. CDR3 bases: TGTGCCAGCAGCGCGGGGACCGGAGAGACCCAGTTCTTC.

The chain is built from TRBV6-2 or TRBV6-3 and TRBJ2-7; no firm D call. The CDR3 has 16 residues. The V end was cut by 0 bases, the J end by 3 bases, with 15 bases between. In germline, CDR1 is MNHEY, CDR2 SVGEGT. CDR3 residues: CASSYSTSDGRYEQYF. CDR3 sequence (DNA): TGTGCCAGCAGTTACTCGACTTCGGACGGGCGCTACGAGCAGTACTTC.

This clonotype turned up a few times. The chain joins TRBV11-3 to TRBJ2-1; 7 bases are a match to TRBD2. The CDR3 runs to 15 residues. CDR1 is SGHNT, CDR2 YENEEA, per germline. The trim removed 5 bases at V and 4 bases at J, leaving 8 bases unmatched. CDR3 sequence: CASSESGANYNEQFF. CDR3 in DNA: TGTGCCAGCAGCGAGAGCGGGGCCAATTACAATGAGCAGTTCTTC.

The chain combines TRBV6-6 with TRBJ2-1; 8 bases line up with TRBD2. The CDR3 is made up of 16 amino acids. Unmatched junction bases numbered 11, after V lost 5 bases and J lost 5 bases. Germline-derived CDR1 and CDR2 are MNHNY and SVGAGI (reference sequence). In DNA form, the CDR3 reads TGTGCCAGCAGTACAACCCCGGGGGGGTCTAACAATGAGCAGTTCTTC. It yields the protein CASSTTPGGSNNEQFF.

A few counts support this clonotype. The chain is built from TRBV27 and TRBJ1-2; D may be TRBD1 (5 bases). Trimming took off 6 bases at V and 4 bases at J, with 18 bases between the two ends. Germline V CDR1 and CDR2: MNHEY, SMNVEV (reference sequence). CDR3 length: 15 amino acids. CDR3 in amino acids: CASSPNPRAPYGYTF. Written as DNA, the CDR3 is TGTGCCAGCAGCCCAAATCCCAGGGCTCCCTATGGCTACACCTTC.

The gene calls are TRBV2 and TRBJ2-3, with 9 bases fitting TRBD1. Germline loops: CDR1 SNHLY, CDR2 FYNNEI. Unmatched junction bases numbered 16, after V lost 7 bases and J lost 5 bases. This CDR3 is built from 17 residues. The CDR3 nucleotides are TGTGCCAGCACCGGACACCAGGGACAGGGCCGACAAGATACGCAGTATTTT. It encodes CASTGHQGQGRQDTQYF.

This sequence joins TRBV6-1 and TRBJ2-6; no firm D call. V was pared by 1 base and J by 4 bases, with 5 bases between. Germline V CDR1 and CDR2: MNHNS, SASEGT. This CDR3 contains 14 residues. The CDR3 protein is CASSEGVGANVLTF. The DNA for the CDR3 is TGTGCCAGCAGTGAAGGCGTAGGGGCCAACGTCCTGACTTTC.

This clonotype has a single count. The V gene is TRBV12-3 or TRBV12-4, the J gene TRBJ2-7; D is undetermined. The germline V and J ends were trimmed by 5 bases and 7 bases, with 15 bases remaining between them. The CDR3 runs 13 residues. CDR3 DNA sequence: TGTGCCAGCAGTGCAAGGAGCTACAATGAGCAGTACTTC. Translated, it gives CASSARSYNEQYF.

This clonotype was observed once. V and J are TRBV29-1 and TRBJ2-1, with D maybe TRBD2 (5 bases). The DNA end favors TRBJ2-7, so the J call may be wrong. This CDR3 has 13 amino acids. Germline V lookup: CDR1 SQVTM, CDR2 ANQGSEA. CDR3 region: CSVTSGPYNEQYF. CDR3 in DNA: TGCAGCGTCACTAGTGGGCCCTACAATGAGCAGTACTTC.

The rearrangement links TRBV2 to TRBJ2-1; 7 nucleotides agree with TRBD1. From germline, CDR1 is SNHLY and CDR2 FYNNEI. The ends lost 6 bases at V and 11 bases at J; junction bases unmatched: 10. The length of the CDR3 is 13 residues. CDR3 bases: TGTGCCAGCAGACCCGGGACAGTCGAAAAGCAGTTCTTC. The encoded protein is CASRPGTVEKQFF.

The chain's CDR3 is CSVGTITLQVFF. In nucleotides, the CDR3 is TGCAGCGTTGGGACTATCACTCTCCAAGTGTTCTTC. The chain employs TRBV29-1 and TRBJ2-1; a weak D match, TRBD2 (6 bases). The CDR3 has 12 residues. Germline CDR1 and CDR2: SQVTM and ANQGSEA. V was shortened by 4 bases and J by 15 bases, with 19 bases between the two germline ends.

The chain carries TRBV24-1 and TRBJ2-3; TRBD2 is a possible D gene (5 bases). Per germline, CDR1 KGHDR and CDR2 SFDVKD. Trimming pared 3 bases from V and 0 bases from J, leaving 9 bases between. CDR3 length: 15 amino acids. As DNA, the CDR3 is TGTGCCACCAGTGATACGCGGACTAGCACAGATACGCAGTATTTT. As protein: CATSDTRTSTDTQYF.

The chain links TRBV4-1 to TRBJ2-4; no firm D call. The tail of the sequence fits TRBJ2-7 better, so the J call may be wrong. The CDR3 is 14 amino acids. Germline V lookup: CDR1 MGHRA, CDR2 YSYEKL. The CDR3 protein is CASSQDSWSYEQYF. The CDR3 DNA is TGCGCCAGCAGCCAAGATAGTTGGAGCTACGAGCAGTACTTC.

V usage is TRBV5-6 and J usage is TRBJ2-7, with TRBD1 matching over 7 bases. The CDR3 extends over 16 amino acids. The V and J ends lost 1 base and 4 bases, in that order; junction bases with no gene match: 11. Germline-derived CDR1 and CDR2 are SGHDT and YYEEEE. CDR3 in DNA: TGTGCCAGCAGCTTGCAGGCCGAGACAGGGCTATACGAGCAGTACTTC. It yields the protein CASSLQAETGLYEQYF.

This clonotype was seen a handful of times. J is TRBJ1-4 and V is TRBV5-1; 7 bases map to TRBD1. This CDR3 region has 15 residues. Germline V gene sequence: CDR1 SGHRS, CDR2 YFSETQ. Germline trimming cut 2 bases from V and 1 base from J; bases unmatched to any gene: 2. This CDR3 reads CASSFQGETNEKLFF. The CDR3 coding sequence is TGCGCCAGCAGCTTCCAGGGGGAAACTAATGAAAAACTGTTTTTT.

The rearrangement joins TRBV4-1 to TRBJ1-1, with D uncertain. Germline CDR1 MGHRA, CDR2 YSYEKL. The CDR3 runs 14 residues. V lost 1 base and J lost 4, with 10 bases in between. The CDR3 reads CASSQVSASTEAFF. The CDR3 DNA follows: TGCGCCAGCAGCCAAGTTTCCGCGAGCACTGAAGCTTTCTTT.